These 32 T cell receptor beta chains originate from one sample sequenced in a study of T cells expressing NK-cell markers. TCRdb re-called the 5' RACE reads and catalogs CDR3 proteins one per entry, DNA excluded. The sample table sets out 300,000 to 450,000 distinct CDR3 sequences. Sequencing was carried out using blood T cells: a sorted CD56 or NKG2C T cell subset, CD4+ or CD8+ T cells, or bulk PBMC T cells (not recorded which). The origin of the receptors is a man aged 18-75 years in good health.

The chain is built from TRBV12-3 or TRBV12-4 and TRBJ1-2; TCRdb designates TRBD1, a call that cannot be tested without DNA. This CDR3 has 12 amino acids. The CDR3 reads CASSTGGRGYTF.

J is TRBJ1-2 and V is TRBV28. CDR3 size: 12 residues. Germline CDR1 MDHEN, CDR2 SYDVKM. CDR3 loop: CASRLGPYGYTF.

The chain combines TRBV6-1 with TRBJ1-4; TCRdb's D gene call, TRBD1, goes unchecked for lack of DNA. From germline, CDR1 is MNHNS and CDR2 SASEGT. The CDR3 covers 15 residues. The CDR3 here is CAAARDSATNEKLFF.

V usage is TRBV28 and J usage is TRBJ2-4; TCRdb calls TRBD2, which cannot be checked without DNA. Germline CDR1 is MDHEN and CDR2 is SYDVKM. There are 17 residues in the CDR3. The CDR3 region is CASSRWSGSLAKNIQYF.

J is TRBJ1-1 and V is TRBV7-8. CDR3 length: 13 residues. CDR1 SGHVS and CDR2 FQNEAQ come from the germline V gene. This CDR3 reads CASSPPARSEAFF.

This chain connects TRBV5-1 to TRBJ2-5; TCRdb names TRBD2, which stays unverified in the absence of DNA. Germline values: CDR1 SGHRS, CDR2 YFSETQ. The CDR3 totals 17 residues. The CDR3 spells CASSLVPSGGAWETQYF.

The rearrangement joins TRBV5-1 to TRBJ1-1. Germline values: CDR1 SGHRS, CDR2 YFSETQ. The CDR3 contains 16 residues. The CDR3 loop reads CASSFEGMRMNTEAFF.

The rearrangement uses TRBV5-1 and TRBJ2-2; the TCRdb D gene call, TRBD2, has no DNA to confirm it. CDR1 SGHRS and CDR2 YFSETQ come from the germline V gene. CDR3 length equals 15 residues. The CDR3 sequence is CASSSSEIPIGELFF.

The chain joins TRBV2 to TRBJ2-1; with no DNA, the TCRdb D assignment of TRBD2 cannot be verified. The CDR3 runs to 18 residues. The V gene's germline CDR1 is SNHLY and CDR2 FYNNEI. CDR3 residues: CASASSGGAKVLYNEQFF.

V and J are TRBV5-1 and TRBJ2-5; the D call of TRBD1 rests on TCRdb alone, since no DNA is present to check it. The CDR3 runs 14 residues. Germline assignment: CDR1 SGHRS and CDR2 YFSETQ. CDR3 amino acids: CASSILTGAETQYF.

V gene TRBV7-2 combines with J gene TRBJ2-7. The CDR3 totals 17 residues. Germline V gene sequence: CDR1 SGHTA, CDR2 FQGNSA. The CDR3 reads CASSLAKYRYPIYEQYF. The whole variable domain, remainder taken from reference TRBV7-2 and TRBJ2-7, is GAGVSQSPSNKVTEKGKDVELRCDPISGHTALYWYRQSLGQGLEFLIYFQGNSAPDKSGLPSDRFSAERTGGSVSTLTIQRTQQEDSAVYLCASSLAKYRYPIYEQYFGPGTRLTVT.

The V gene is TRBV5-4, the J gene TRBJ2-7; TCRdb gives TRBD1 as the D gene, but with no DNA this cannot be confirmed. The CDR3 has 15 residues. In germline, CDR1 is SGHNT, CDR2 YYREEE (reference sequence). CDR3 loop: CASSSGQGGNYEQYF.

The chain combines TRBV5-5 with TRBJ2-3; TCRdb gives TRBD2 as the D gene, but with no DNA this cannot be confirmed. The CDR3 spans 16 residues. Germline CDR1 reads SGHKS; CDR2 reads YYEKEE (reference sequence). The CDR3 loop is CASTPTSGGPTDTQYF.

The CDR3 here is CASSTTAMNTEAFF. The genes are TRBV6-1 and TRBJ1-1; TCRdb selects TRBD1, and the lack of DNA leaves this call unchecked. Germline assignment: CDR1 MNHNS and CDR2 SASEGT. CDR3 length: 14 residues.

This chain uses TRBV7-3 with TRBJ2-2; TCRdb outputs TRBD2, but without DNA this stays unchecked. The germline gives CDR1 SGHTA, CDR2 FQGTGA. The CDR3 contains 15 residues. CDR3 amino acids: CASSLTFTRAGELFF.

The V call is TRBV6-6, the J call TRBJ2-5; TCRdb's D call of TRBD1 is untestable without DNA. The CDR3 sequence is 13 residues long. The germline CDR1 and CDR2 sequences are MNHNY and SVGAGI (reference sequence). CDR3 residues: CASRIRGRETQYF.

The CDR3 reads CASSTIGSRPLHF. V is TRBV7-2 and J is TRBJ1-6. The CDR3 totals 13 residues. Germline V lookup: CDR1 SGHTA, CDR2 FQGNSA. The variable domain in full, with the rest retrieved from reference TRBV7-2 and TRBJ1-6, is GAGVSQSPSNKVTEKGKDVELRCDPISGHTALYWYRQSLGQGLEFLIYFQGNSAPDKSGLPSDRFSAERTGGSVSTLTIQRTQQEDSAVYLCASSTIGSRPLHFGNGTRLTVT.

V gene TRBV3-1 combines with J gene TRBJ2-6; TCRdb's D call, TRBD1, is unchecked because there is no DNA. Germline V lookup: CDR1 LGHDT, CDR2 YNNKEL (reference sequence). This CDR3 has 18 amino acids. The CDR3 sequence: CASSQRDRGLSGANVLTF.

The chain recombines TRBV11-1 with TRBJ2-1; TCRdb selects TRBD2, and the lack of DNA leaves this call unchecked. Germline V lookup: CDR1 SGHAT, CDR2 FQDESV (reference sequence). The CDR3 runs 14 residues. The CDR3 sequence is CASRPTSSGNEQFF.

The chain is built from TRBV5-1 and TRBJ2-1; TCRdb's D call of TRBD1 is untestable without DNA. CDR3 length: 15 amino acids. Germline lookup yields CDR1 SGHRS and CDR2 YFSETQ. This CDR3 is CASSPQGTRGAVQFF. The full variable domain, its missing parts supplied by reference TRBV5-1 and TRBJ2-1, is KAGVTQTPRYLIKTRGQQVTLSCSPISGHRSVSWYQQTPGQGLQFLFEYFSETQRNKGNFPGRFSGRQFSNSRSEMNVSTLELGDSALYLCASSPQGTRGAVQFFGPGTRLTVL.

The rearrangement joins TRBV2 to TRBJ2-2; lacking DNA, the TRBD1 call made by TCRdb goes unchecked. Looked up from germline, CDR1 is SNHLY and CDR2 is FYNNEI. This CDR3 contains 15 residues. The CDR3 loop reads CASGRQLVVDGELFF.

This chain joins TRBV6-5 and TRBJ2-1; TCRdb's D call, TRBD2, is unchecked because there is no DNA. The CDR3 sequence is 17 residues long. In germline, CDR1 is MNHEY, CDR2 SVGAGI. The CDR3: CASSYSPLAGGSNEQFF.

The V call is TRBV5-1, the J call TRBJ1-1. Germline values: CDR1 SGHRS, CDR2 YFSETQ. The CDR3 has 17 amino acids. The CDR3 here is CASSLGLSTVMNTEAFF. Drawing the rest from reference TRBV5-1 and TRBJ1-1, the complete variable domain is KAGVTQTPRYLIKTRGQQVTLSCSPISGHRSVSWYQQTPGQGLQFLFEYFSETQRNKGNFPGRFSGRQFSNSRSEMNVSTLELGDSALYLCASSLGLSTVMNTEAFFGQGTRLTVV.

The chain recombines TRBV7-2 with TRBJ2-7; TCRdb lists TRBD2, though no DNA is available to test this call. The CDR3 length is 16 residues. The germline CDR1 and CDR2 sequences are SGHTA and FQGNSA. CDR3 region: CASSYSQATSGYEQYF.

The rearrangement uses TRBV5-4 and TRBJ2-5. The CDR3 length is 14 residues. Looked up from germline, CDR1 is SGHNT and CDR2 is YYREEE (reference sequence). CDR3 residues: CASRLRSNQETQYF.

The CDR3: CASSNGQRYEQYF. The rearrangement links TRBV6-6 to TRBJ2-7; the TCRdb call, TRBD1, lacks DNA for checking. Germline V gives CDR1 MNHNY, CDR2 SVGAGI (reference sequence). The CDR3 length is 13 residues.

The chain has TRBV15 and TRBJ2-7; TCRdb designates TRBD1, a call that cannot be tested without DNA. Germline assignment: CDR1 LNHNV and CDR2 YYDKDF (reference sequence). CDR3 length: 15 amino acids. The chain's CDR3 is CATSRDSDSFYEQYF.

The chain couples TRBV5-1 to TRBJ1-2. The CDR3 is 16 amino acids. Per the germline V gene, CDR1 is SGHRS and CDR2 is YFSETQ. CDR3 in amino acids: CASSLGPLRANYGYTF.

The rearrangement uses TRBV5-1 and TRBJ1-4; TCRdb gives TRBD1 as the D gene, but with no DNA this cannot be confirmed. CDR3 length equals 16 residues. The V gene's germline CDR1 is SGHRS and CDR2 YFSETQ. The CDR3 region is CASSPLDRGRPEKLFF. Together with reference TRBV5-1 and TRBJ1-4, the CDR3 gives the full variable domain: KAGVTQTPRYLIKTRGQQVTLSCSPISGHRSVSWYQQTPGQGLQFLFEYFSETQRNKGNFPGRFSGRQFSNSRSEMNVSTLELGDSALYLCASSPLDRGRPEKLFFGSGTQLSVL.

The rearrangement uses TRBV30 and TRBJ1-2; TCRdb's D call of TRBD1 is untestable without DNA. CDR1 and CDR2 (germline): GTSNPN, SVGIG (reference sequence). The length of the CDR3 is 13 residues. The CDR3 spells CAWKYGQNYGYTF. Together with reference TRBV30 and TRBJ1-2, the CDR3 gives the full variable domain: SQTIHQWPATLVQPVGSPLSLECTVEGTSNPNLYWYRQAAGRGLQLLFYSVGIGQISSEVPQNLSASRPQDRQFILSSKKLLLSDSGFYLCAWKYGQNYGYTFGSGTRLTVV.

The chain is built from TRBV20-1 and TRBJ2-7; the TCRdb call, TRBD1, lacks DNA for checking. Germline loops: CDR1 DFQATT, CDR2 SNEGSKA (reference sequence). This CDR3 is built from 14 residues. The CDR3 protein is CSAGAGDRTYEQYF.

This sequence joins TRBV29-1 and TRBJ2-5; TCRdb indicates TRBD1, and absent DNA this call remains unverified. The CDR3 is made up of 13 amino acids. CDR1 is SQVTM, CDR2 ANQGSEA, per germline. CDR3 residues: CSVVGSGPRTQYF.